This is a list of T cell receptor beta chains from one sample in a study of blood T cell repertoires in COVID-19. Profiling relied on immunoSEQ multiplex PCR, and the TCRdb table lists in-frame clones only, not all of them. This table has 100,000 to 150,000 clones, about 82% appearing once. Sequenced sample: peripheral blood. These receptors were collected from a human donor in a cohort sampled during active COVID-19. Both conserved end residues are part of each CDR3. Each record gives: clone size, D gene, J gene, V gene, CDR3 DNA, CDR3 protein. The D gene is left open where the match is weak. A row's size may be missing; if present it is once, few, many or a size class.

- - TRBJ2-7 TRBV28 TGTGCCAGCAGTTTTCCCGGGACATCCTCCTACGAGCAGTACTTC CASSFPGTSSYEQYF
- TRBD1 TRBJ2-3 TRBV19 TGTGCCACCTCAGGCGGACAGGGAACAGATACGCAGTATTTT CATSGGQGTDTQYF
- - TRBJ1-6 TRBV5-1 TGCGCCAGCAGCTTGGCCGGTACGCAATCACCCCTCCACTTT CASSLAGTQSPLHF
- TRBD2 TRBJ2-3 TRBV10-3 TGTGCCATCAGAAGGGAAGCGGGAGGGGTAGATACGCAGTATTTT CAIRREAGGVDTQYF
- - TRBJ1-5 TRBV5-1 TGCGCCAGCAGCTTGGAAGGCAGGGGTTGGGAGCCCCAGCATTTT CASSLEGRGWEPQHF
- - TRBJ1-2 TRBV9 TGTGCCAGCAGCGTCGGGACTAACTATGGCTACACCTTC CASSVGTNYGYTF
- - TRBJ1-2 TRBV7-3 TGTGCCAGCAGCTTACAGTCTAACTATGGCTACACCTTC CASSLQSNYGYTF
once TRBD2 TRBJ2-7 TRBV11-2 TGTGCCAGCAGCTTAGCTACGGGAGGGACTTACGAGCAGTACTTC CASSLATGGTYEQYF
- - TRBJ2-7 TRBV12-3/TRBV12-4 TGTGCCAGCAGTTTCGTATCCTCCTACGAGCAGTACTTC CASSFVSSYEQYF
- - TRBJ2-7 TRBV18 TGTGCCAGCTCACCATCCGGCTCCTACGAGCAGTACTTC CASSPSGSYEQYF
few TRBD2 TRBJ2-7 TRBV7-2 TGTGCCAGCAGCTTAGTGCCGGGAGGGCGCTACGAGCAGTACTTC CASSLVPGGRYEQYF
- TRBD1 TRBJ2-1 TRBV27 TGTGCCAGCAGTACTCTCCGGACAGGGGGCCGGGTAGGGGAGCAGTTCTTC CASSTLRTGGRVGEQFF
- - TRBJ2-7 TRBV7-2 TGTGCCAGCAGCACCGGCCCGGGGGAGCAGTACTTC CASSTGPGEQYF
few TRBD1 TRBJ1-2 TRBV7-3 TGTGCCAGCAGCGAAGGGGGCGGGGATCTAGACGGCTACACCTTC CASSEGGGDLDGYTF
- - TRBJ1-5 TRBV18 TGTGCCAGCTCACCACTGGAAGGGGTGGGCCAGCCCCAGCATTTT CASSPLEGVGQPQHF
once - TRBJ2-3 TRBV7-9 TGTGCCAGCAGCTTTCAGGACTTGCTGTTAGATACGCAGTATTTT CASSFQDLLLDTQYF
- TRBD1 TRBJ2-2 TRBV7-8 TGTGCCAGCAGCTCACATCGAGACCACAGGGGGCTGGGGACCGGGGAGCTGTTTTTT CASSSHRDHRGLGTGELFF
- - TRBJ2-7 TRBV5-1 TGCGCCAGCAGCTTGGTCACAGGGCCCCAGTACGAGCAGTACTTC CASSLVTGPQYEQYF
- - TRBJ2-1 TRBV5-4 TGTGCCAGCAGCTTGAGTTTACTGAACTACAATGAGCAGTTCTTC CASSLSLLNYNEQFF
- TRBD2 TRBJ2-7 TRBV30 TGTGCCTGGAGTATGGGGCTAGCGGGGGACGAGCAGTACTTC CAWSMGLAGDEQYF
- - TRBJ2-3 TRBV3-1/TRBV3-2 TGTGCCAGCAGCCAAGAATTGCCCGGGACGCAGTATTTT CASSQELPGTQYF
- - TRBJ2-3 TRBV3-1/TRBV3-2 TGTGCCAGCAGCCAAGTATCTGCGGATACGCAGTATTTT CASSQVSADTQYF
- - TRBJ2-1 TRBV5-1 TGCGCCAGCAGCTTTCAGGGGCTAGATGAGCAGTTCTTC CASSFQGLDEQFF
- - TRBJ1-3 TRBV11-2 TGTGCCAGCAGCTTAAGGGAGAGAAGCGGTGGAAACACCATATATTTT CASSLRERSGGNTIYF
- TRBD1 TRBJ1-2 TRBV5-1 TGCGCCAGCAGCCCGACGGACAGGTACTATGGCTACACCTTC CASSPTDRYYGYTF
- - TRBJ1-2 TRBV6-5 TGTGCCAGCAGTTTGACAGATGACTATGGCTACACCTTC CASSLTDDYGYTF
- TRBD2 TRBJ2-1 TRBV7-2 TGTGCCAGCAGCCCCGAAGGGACTACTTACAATGAGCAGTTCTTC CASSPEGTTYNEQFF
- TRBD2 TRBJ2-1 TRBV11-2 TGTGCCAGCAGCTTCCTAGCGGGAGTGGGGAATGAGCAGTTCTTC CASSFLAGVGNEQFF
- - TRBJ2-1 TRBV11-2 TGTGCCAGCAGCGGTAGCGGAGCTTACAATGAGCAGTTCTTC CASSGSGAYNEQFF
- - TRBJ1-5 TRBV25-1 TGTGCCAGCAGTGGGGGGACTGCATGGAACAATCAGCCCCAGCATTTT CASSGGTAWNNQPQHF
- TRBD1 TRBJ1-2 TRBV12-3/TRBV12-4 TGTGCCAGCAGTTTGGAGGGGGCATATGGCTACACCTTC CASSLEGAYGYTF
few - TRBJ2-7 TRBV7-3 TGTGCCAGCAGCTTAGATAGGGGCCCCTACGAGCAGTACTTC CASSLDRGPYEQYF
once - TRBJ1-5 TRBV21-1 TGTGCCAGCAGCAATCTGGTCAGGTTTGTACAGGGTAATTGTAGCAATCAGCCCCAGCATTTT CASSNLVRFVQGNCSNQPQHF
- - TRBJ1-1 TRBV27 TGTGCCAGCAGTTTATTTAGTGGGGGCGCAAACACTGAAGCTTTCTTT CASSLFSGGANTEAFF
- - TRBJ1-1 TRBV5-1 TGCGCCAGCAGCTTTCAGGGGCCGAACACTGAAGCTTTCTTT CASSFQGPNTEAFF
few TRBD1 TRBJ2-7 TRBV4-1 TGCGCCAGCAGCCAAAGGACAGGGGGGCCCTTGGAGCAGTACTTC CASSQRTGGPLEQYF
few - TRBJ2-5 TRBV24-1 TGTGCCACCAGTGATTCATTTAAGCAGGGGCAAGAGACCCAGTACTTC CATSDSFKQGQETQYF
- - TRBJ1-5 TRBV6-2/TRBV6-3 TGTGCCAGCAGCAACTACAGGGTAGGAAATCAGCCCCAGCATTTT CASSNYRVGNQPQHF
- TRBD2 TRBJ2-1 TRBV5-4 TGTGCCAGCAGCCGAATCACTAGCGGGAGTTTTCAGTTCTTC CASSRITSGSFQFF
- - TRBJ1-4 TRBV14 TGTGCCAGCAGCCCTCTTAGGTCCGCGGCAAGAATTAGTGAAAAACTGTTTTTT CASSPLRSAARISEKLFF
- TRBD1 TRBJ1-4 TRBV20-1 TGCAGTGCCAGTTCGACAGGGCATAATGAAAAACTGTTTTTT CSASSTGHNEKLFF
- - TRBJ1-6 TRBV19 TGTGCCAGTAGTTTCAGCTCCTATAATTCACCCCTCCACTTT CASSFSSYNSPLHF
- TRBD1 TRBJ2-1 TRBV27 TGTGCCAGCAGTTTATTTGGGGTGGCTGCCGAAGGGGGCGAGCAGTTCTTC CASSLFGVAAEGGEQFF
- TRBD1 TRBJ2-7 TRBV5-1 TGCGCCAGCAGCTTAGGGACAGGGGCGTACGAGCAGTACTTC CASSLGTGAYEQYF
- TRBD2 TRBJ2-1 TRBV9 TGTGCCAGCAGTGATACCGGGACTAGCGGTGAGCAGTTCTTC CASSDTGTSGEQFF
few TRBD2 TRBJ2-7 TRBV5-1 TGCGCCAGCAGCTTGCTAGCGGGAGGCGATTCCTACGAGCAGTACTTC CASSLLAGGDSYEQYF
- TRBD1 TRBJ1-2 TRBV28 TGTGCCAGCGGACAGGGTCGGGGGATAGACTATGGCTACACCTTC CASGQGRGIDYGYTF
once - TRBJ2-1 TRBV4-3 TGCGCCAGCAGTTACGGGACGTCCGGCGGAGGGGCGTCCTACTCCTACAATGAGCAGTTCTTC CASSYGTSGGGASYSYNEQFF
- TRBD1 TRBJ1-1 TRBV19 TGTGCCAGTAGTATTTGGGGACAGGGAAGATTGTACACTGAAGCTTTCTTT CASSIWGQGRLYTEAFF
- - TRBJ2-7 TRBV6-6 TGTGCCAGCAGTGACGACAGACACTATTCCTACGAGCAGTACTTC CASSDDRHYSYEQYF
- - TRBJ2-3 TRBV6-5 TGTGCCAGCAGTTACGAAGTTACTACAGATACGCAGTATTTT CASSYEVTTDTQYF
- - TRBJ1-5 TRBV21-1 TGTGCCAGCAGCAATTTCTGGAGAAATCAGCCCCAGCATTTT CASSNFWRNQPQHF
- - TRBJ1-1 TRBV5-6 TGTGCCAGCACCACGGCCGGGAAGACGAACACTGAAGCTTTCTTT CASTTAGKTNTEAFF
- - TRBJ1-6 TRBV9 TGTGCCAGCAGCGCCCGGGGGGTGGGAGATTCACCCCTCCACTTT CASSARGVGDSPLHF
few TRBD2 TRBJ2-2 TRBV3-1/TRBV3-2 TGTGCCAGCAGCCAATATAATTCGGGACTAGCGGGAGTAACCGGGGAGCTGTTTTTT CASSQYNSGLAGVTGELFF
- TRBD2 TRBJ2-3 TRBV9 TGTGCCAGCAGCGTTCGACCGGGACTAGCGGGAGGCACAGATACGCAGTATTTT CASSVRPGLAGGTDTQYF
- - TRBJ2-1 TRBV2 TGTGCCAGCAGGGAAAACAGGGACCGCTACAATGAGCAGTTCTTC CASRENRDRYNEQFF